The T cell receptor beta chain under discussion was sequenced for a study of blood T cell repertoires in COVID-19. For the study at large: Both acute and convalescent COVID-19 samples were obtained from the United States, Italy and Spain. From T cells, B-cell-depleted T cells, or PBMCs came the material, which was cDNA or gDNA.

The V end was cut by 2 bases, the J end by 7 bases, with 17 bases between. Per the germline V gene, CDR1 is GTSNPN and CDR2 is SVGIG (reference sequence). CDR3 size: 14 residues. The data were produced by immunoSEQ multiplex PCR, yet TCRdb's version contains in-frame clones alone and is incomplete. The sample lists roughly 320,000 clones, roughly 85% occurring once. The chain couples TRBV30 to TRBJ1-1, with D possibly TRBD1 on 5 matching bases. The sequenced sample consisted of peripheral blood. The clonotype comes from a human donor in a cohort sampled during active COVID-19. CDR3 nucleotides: TGTGCCTGGAGTTTCAACACGGGGGGGGGTGAAGCTTTCTTT. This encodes CAWSFNTGGGEAFF.